Presented here are 14 T cell receptor beta chains from one specimen sequenced in a study of T-cell reconstitution after alpha-beta-depleted transplantation in children. It was with unique molecular identifiers that the TCRbeta library was prepared. TCRdb called the PCR reads again in MiXCR, with one record for every CDR3 protein. The sample has some 240,000 distinct CDR3 sequences, 9.7% seen once. The specimen comprised PBMCs from the stem cell graft donor, sampled from the stem cell graft. These receptors were obtained from a human donor who donated a stem cell graft to a child with SCID.

This clonotype was seen ten or more times. The rearrangement joins TRBV5-1 to TRBJ2-3, with TRBD2 matching over 8 bases. The ends lost 1 base at V and 6 bases at J; junction bases unmatched: 7. This CDR3 comprises 15 residues. CDR1 is SGHRS, CDR2 YFSETQ, per germline. CDR3 protein: CASSLFGGESDTQYF. CDR3 coding DNA: TGCGCCAGCAGCTTGTTCGGGGGGGAGTCGGATACGCAGTATTTT.

This clonotype showed up many times. The chain joins TRBV7-9 to TRBJ2-1; no firm D call. The V and J ends lost 1 base and 9 bases respectively, with 7 bases between them. This CDR3 spans 12 amino acids. Germline V gives CDR1 SEHNR, CDR2 FQNEAQ (reference sequence). CDR3 sequence reads: CASSLVVIEQFF. CDR3 in DNA: TGTGCCAGCAGCTTAGTTGTGATTGAGCAGTTCTTC.

This clonotype was counted at least ten times. The chain joins TRBV12-3 or TRBV12-4 to TRBJ2-3; 11 positions match TRBD1. The CDR3 loop spans 15 amino acids. V was clipped by 4 bases and J by 3 bases; unmatched bases: 3. The CDR3 DNA reads TGTGCCAGCAGTTCCTGGGACAGGGGGACAGATACGCAGTATTTT. Translating it yields CASSSWDRGTDTQYF.

Ten or more counts support this clonotype. The chain has TRBV18 and TRBJ1-1, with TRBD1 as a possible D gene (6 bases). Germline CDR1 and CDR2: KGHSH and LQKENI. The V gene lost 3 bases and the J gene lost 9 bases, with 14 bases spanning the gap. The CDR3 runs 13 residues. The CDR3 DNA follows: TGTGCCAGCTCACCCTCCAGGGGATCCCAAGCTTTCTTT. Translated: CASSPSRGSQAFF.

This clonotype was observed at least ten times. The CDR3 DNA reads as TGTGCCAGCAGTTTAGAGGGACTAGCGGGTGTCGCTAGCACAGATACGCAGTATTTT. Its translation is CASSLEGLAGVASTDTQYF. The rearrangement uses TRBV12-3 or TRBV12-4 and TRBJ2-3; the match to TRBD2 covers 12 bases. J was trimmed by 0 bases and V by 1 base; bases with no gene match: 8. The CDR3 runs 19 residues.

The J gene is TRBJ2-2, the V gene TRBV5-1; D gene ambiguous. Germline V CDR1 and CDR2: SGHRS, YFSETQ. V was pared by 3 bases and J by 5 bases, with 11 bases between. This CDR3 spans 14 amino acids. This CDR3 is CASSSGSATGELFF. Written as DNA, the CDR3 is TGCGCCAGCAGCTCCGGTTCAGCAACCGGGGAGCTGTTTTTT.

This clonotype was seen at least ten times. The chain combines TRBV7-2 with TRBJ1-5; D remains unclear. The germline V gene has CDR1 SGHTA and CDR2 FQGNSA. The ends were cut back, 1 base at V and 12 bases at J, with 13 bases in the middle. This CDR3 contains 13 residues. CDR3 coding DNA: TGTGCCAGCAGCTTAGGGCGGCAAAGCGGCCAGCATTTT. Protein sequence: CASSLGRQSGQHF.

This clonotype occurred many times. The rearrangement joins TRBV2 to TRBJ1-5; 11 nucleotides agree with TRBD1. The germline gives CDR1 SNHLY, CDR2 FYNNEI. CDR3 length: 18 residues. V was clipped by 6 bases and J by 3 bases; unmatched bases: 13. This CDR3 reads CASRRDRGMGGANQPQHF. CDR3 in DNA: TGTGCCAGCAGACGGGACAGGGGGATGGGGGGGGCCAATCAGCCCCAGCATTTT.

This clonotype has at least ten counts. The chain employs TRBV5-1 and TRBJ1-2; D is unclear. V shed 0 bases and J shed 4 bases, with 13 bases lying between them. This CDR3 region has 15 residues. CDR1 SGHRS and CDR2 YFSETQ come from the germline V gene. The CDR3 spells CASSLARQNSYGYTF. The CDR3 DNA is TGCGCCAGCAGCTTGGCTAGGCAAAACAGCTATGGCTACACCTTC.

In this sample, this clonotype turned up many times. V gene TRBV5-1 combines with J gene TRBJ2-1; D ambiguous. Trimming pared 0 bases from V and 4 bases from J, leaving 11 bases between. Germline V CDR1 and CDR2: SGHRS, YFSETQ. The CDR3 consists of 15 residues. This chain's CDR3 is CASSLGIARYNEQFF. Here the CDR3 DNA reads TGCGCCAGCAGCTTGGGAATAGCAAGGTACAATGAGCAGTTCTTC.

Ten or more counts support this clonotype. This chain connects TRBV20-1 to TRBJ2-6; D is perhaps TRBD2 (7 bases). V was clipped by 0 bases and J by 1 base, with 22 bases between them. This CDR3 spans 20 amino acids. Germline V gene lookup returns CDR1 DFQATT and CDR2 SNEGSKA (reference sequence). The CDR3 DNA sequence: TGCAGTGCTAGAGATCGGGGGGCCGGGACAACCTATTCTGGGGCCAACGTCCTGACTTTC. Encoded protein: CSARDRGAGTTYSGANVLTF.

This clonotype showed up many times. This chain joins TRBV5-1 and TRBJ1-2, with 8 bases lining up with TRBD1. V lost 0 bases and J lost 6; bases outside the gene matches: 4. This CDR3 spans 14 amino acids. Germline V gene sequence: CDR1 SGHRS, CDR2 YFSETQ. CDR3 sequence: CASSLAGQGDGYTF. The CDR3 region has the DNA TGCGCCAGCAGCTTGGCCGGACAGGGAGATGGCTACACCTTC.

This clonotype appeared many times. The rearrangement uses TRBV12-3 or TRBV12-4 and TRBJ1-4, with TRBD1 identical over 7 bases. The CDR3 consists of 14 residues. The junction had 9 bases not matched to a gene; V was cut back by 6 bases and J by 8 bases. CDR3 in DNA: TGTGCCAGCAGGGTAGGGGGCGCAGGAGAAAAACTGTTTTTT. Translating gives CASRVGGAGEKLFF.

V is TRBV28 and J is TRBJ2-5; D unclear. Trimming left V 7 bases short and J 1 base short, with 10 bases between. The CDR3 has 13 amino acids. CDR1 and CDR2 from the germline V gene are MDHEN and SYDVKM. CDR3 loop: CASTPAIQETQYF. The CDR3 DNA reads TGTGCCAGCACCCCTGCTATCCAAGAGACCCAGTACTTC.